The clone carrying this T cell receptor (beta chain) was seen a few times. The antigen is unknown. The source of the sample is a study of CD8 T cells in ankylosing spondylitis. Overall study findings and caveats: Significant enrichment of disease-linked clones was reportedly seen in matched ankylosing spondylitis synovial fluid.

Germline CDR1 and CDR2: LGHDT and YNNKEL (reference sequence). The CDR3 extends over 15 amino acids. With 3 bases clipped from V and 6 bases from J, the junction kept 6 bases outside the gene matches. 5'-RACE, quantitative and with molecular barcodes, yielded the TCR beta libraries. TCRdb independently ran MiXCR on the 5' RACE reads; one entry per CDR3 protein. The data contain just over 350,000 distinct CDR3 sequences, roughly 22% of them singletons. J is TRBJ2-2 and V is TRBV3-1; 8 bases are shared with TRBD1. The receptor was derived from a male donor with ankylosing spondylitis or in good health (not recorded which). The sample consisted of blood, either unsorted or a sorted T cell fraction (not recorded which). Written as DNA, the CDR3 is TGTGCCAGCAGCCAGCAGACAGGGGTAGCCGGGGAGCTGTTTTTT. It specifies CASSQQTGVAGELFF.